This passage covers 8 T cell receptor beta chains from one sample sequenced in a study of tumor and adjacent non-tumor tissue in lung cancer. TCRbeta libraries were built with three rounds of nested PCR, modified from ARM-PCR. MiXCR was run by TCRdb on the multiplex PCR reads, yielding one entry per CDR3 protein. This sample yields more than 85,000 distinct CDR3 sequences, of which about 61% are seen a single time; about 20% belongs to the top ten. No cell sorting was done before RNA was extracted from the tissue. This non-tumor lung sample came from over 3 cm beyond the tumor edge. Sequencing used distant non-tumor lung tissue. These receptors all come from a man in his 60s with non-small cell lung cancer.

This rearrangement joins TRBV20-1 to TRBJ2-4; TRBD2 matches 9 bases. With V trimmed by 3 bases and J by 3 bases, 12 bases remained unmatched. CDR3 length: 17 amino acids. The germline CDR1 and CDR2 sequences are DFQATT and SNEGSKA (reference sequence). The CDR3 protein is CSASSGGRAGFKNIQYF. The CDR3, as DNA: TGCAGTGCTAGCTCGGGCGGGAGGGCCGGATTCAAAAACATTCAGTACTTC.

V is TRBV10-2 and J is TRBJ2-3; the D gene is possibly TRBD1 (5 bases). CDR3 size: 14 residues. Germline assignment: CDR1 WSHSY and CDR2 SAAADI. The V end was cut by 9 bases, the J end by 13 bases, with 26 bases between. CDR3: CASLTDLFTDTKYF. The CDR3 DNA sequence: TGCGCCAGTTTGACAGACTTATTCACAGATACAAAGTATTTT.

In this sample, this clonotype turned up many times. V gene TRBV10-3 combines with J gene TRBJ2-3; 13 bases align to TRBD2. Germline CDR1 is ENHRY and CDR2 is SYGVKD. The V segment lost 6 bases and the J segment 3 bases; nucleotides outside the gene matches: 3. The CDR3 has 15 amino acids. CDR3 protein: CAISPTSGGTDTQYF. CDR3 coding DNA: TGTGCCATCAGCCCGACTAGCGGGGGGACAGATACGCAGTATTTT.

This chain joins TRBV5-1 and TRBJ2-7, with D uncertain. The CDR3 consists of 13 residues. Per the germline V gene, CDR1 is SGHRS and CDR2 is YFSETQ. Trimming shortened V by 4 bases and J by 10 bases, and 18 bases separated the two germline ends. CDR3 loop: CASSLRGPLEQYF. The CDR3 DNA is TGCGCCAGCAGCCTTCGAGGACCCCTCGAACAGTACTTC.

Ten or more counts support this clonotype. This CDR3 reads CASSQSPGLEAYEQYF. The DNA for the CDR3 is TGCGCCAGCAGCCAATCTCCGGGACTAGAAGCCTACGAGCAGTACTTC. The rearrangement links TRBV4-1 to TRBJ2-7; TRBD2 matches at 8 bases. The CDR3 consists of 16 residues. Germline V gives CDR1 MGHRA, CDR2 YSYEKL. Germline trimming cut 2 bases from V and 2 bases from J; bases unmatched to any gene: 8.

For this clonotype: The conserved phenylalanine or tryptophan is not found at the CDR3 terminus, so this likely reflects a read error. The rearrangement uses TRBV5-4 and TRBJ2-5; TRBD1 or TRBD2 may be the D gene (6 bases each). The germline V gene encodes CDR1 SGHNT and CDR2 YYREEE (reference sequence). CDR3 length equals 15 residues. Here the CDR3 DNA reads TGTGCCAGCAACTTGCCAGCGGAGGGGGGAGAGACCCAGTACATC. Translation gives CASNLPAEGGETQYI.

This clonotype was counted at least ten times. The chain combines TRBV5-1 with TRBJ2-5, with 9 bases that match TRBD1. V shed 4 bases and J 4 bases; nucleotides not matched to a gene: 5. CDR3 length equals 14 residues. The germline CDR1 and CDR2 sequences are SGHRS and YFSETQ. CDR3 region: CASSEGTGRETQYF. The CDR3 nucleotides read TGCGCCAGCAGCGAGGGGACAGGGAGAGAGACCCAGTACTTC.

V and J are TRBV20-1 and TRBJ2-3, with 13 bases matching TRBD2. Looked up from germline, CDR1 is DFQATT and CDR2 is SNEGSKA (reference sequence). The CDR3 length is 17 residues. J lost 6 bases, V lost 0 bases, and 9 bases had no gene match. This CDR3 reads CSARDLTSGRFIDTQYF. The CDR3 nucleotides read TGCAGTGCTAGAGATCTGACTAGCGGGAGGTTCATTGATACGCAGTATTTT.